A selection of T cell receptor beta chains follows, all from one sample in a study of blood T cell repertoires in COVID-19. Clones were sequenced by immunoSEQ multiplex PCR, and TCRdb holds only the in-frame ones, with some missing. Among approximately 69,000 clones, 88% were seen once, and the ten largest hold 25% to 35%. Sequences were obtained from peripheral blood. Receptors were obtained from a man aged 50-60 years with acute or convalescent COVID-19. The CDR3 runs from the conserved cysteine through the conserved F or W. The D gene is left open where the match is weak. Rows may omit the clone size; those that give it use once, few, many or a size class.

TRBV11-2,-,TRBJ1-1,TRBD1,TGTGCCAGCAGCTTAGGGACAGGGACGGTGAACACTGAAGCTTTCTTT,CASSLGTGTVNTEAFF
TRBV9,once,TRBJ2-3,TRBD1,TGTGCCAGCAGCGTAACGGACAGGGGAAATACGCAGTATTTT,CASSVTDRGNTQYF
TRBV2,-,TRBJ2-7,-,TGTGCCAGCAGTGATCGGGACGAGCAGTACTTC,CASSDRDEQYF
TRBV5-4,-,TRBJ1-6,-,TGTGCCAGCAGCTTGACGTTACTCCGGGGCTCCTATAATTCACCCCTCCACTTT,CASSLTLLRGSYNSPLHF
TRBV28,-,TRBJ1-3,-,TGTGCCAGCACCTGGGGGGGGCCGGGGTCTGGAAACACCATATATTTT,CASTWGGPGSGNTIYF
TRBV27,-,TRBJ1-4,-,TGTGCCAGCAGTTCGACAGGATCTGCTAATGAAAAACTGTTTTTT,CASSSTGSANEKLFF
TRBV11-2,once,TRBJ2-5,TRBD2,TGTGCCAGCAGCCGACAGGAGCGGGGGGTGGGAGAGACCCAGTACTTC,CASSRQERGVGETQYF
TRBV11-2,once,TRBJ1-2,TRBD1,TGTGCCAGCAGCTTACCCCGGGACAGGCCTAACTATGGCTACACCTTC,CASSLPRDRPNYGYTF
TRBV27,-,TRBJ1-6,-,TGTGCCAGCAGTTTAATGGCGGAGGGACTTTCACCCCTCCACTTT,CASSLMAEGLSPLHF
TRBV27,-,TRBJ2-2,TRBD2,TGTGCCAGCAGTTTATCCCCTAGCGGGGGCACCGGGGAGCTGTTTTTT,CASSLSPSGGTGELFF
TRBV9,-,TRBJ2-2,-,TGTGCCAGCAGCGTAGGCCCGGGGAACACCGGGGAGCTGTTTTTT,CASSVGPGNTGELFF
TRBV12-3/TRBV12-4,once,TRBJ1-2,-,TGTGCCAGCAGTTTGGAGTATGGTGGCTACACCTTC,CASSLEYGGYTF
TRBV27,-,TRBJ2-7,-,TGTGCCAGCACCCCGGGACACACAACCGACGAGCAGTACTTC,CASTPGHTTDEQYF
TRBV2,-,TRBJ2-4,TRBD1,TGTGCCAGTTTCAGGGGGCGAAGAGGCAAAAACATTCAGTACTTC,CASFRGRRGKNIQYF
TRBV9,-,TRBJ2-7,-,TGTGCCAGCAGCGTAAGGTCAGGGAGGTTCTACGAGCAGTACTTC,CASSVRSGRFYEQYF
TRBV6-5,-,TRBJ1-3,TRBD1,TGTGCCAGCGCACTATACGGGACAGCAGGAAACACCATATATTTT,CASALYGTAGNTIYF
TRBV6-2/TRBV6-3,-,TRBJ2-4,TRBD1,TGTGCCAGCAGTTGGGGACAGCTAAACAAAAACATTCAGTACTTC,CASSWGQLNKNIQYF
TRBV11-2,-,TRBJ2-7,TRBD1,TGTGCCAGCGCGGGGACAGGGCATATTTACGAGCAGTACTTC,CASAGTGHIYEQYF
TRBV2,-,TRBJ2-3,-,TGTGCCAGCAAGGCCACAGGGATTCGCACAGATACGCAGTATTTT,CASKATGIRTDTQYF
TRBV3-1/TRBV3-2,-,TRBJ2-5,TRBD2,TGTGCCAGCAGCCAAGGGACTAGCGGGGTAGGGACCCAGTACTTC,CASSQGTSGVGTQYF
TRBV27,-,TRBJ2-7,TRBD2,TGTGCCAGCAGTTTTGCGGGGGGCGCCGAGCAGTACTTC,CASSFAGGAEQYF
TRBV24-1,-,TRBJ2-1,TRBD1,TGTGCCACCAGTGACCCCGGGACAGGGTCAAACAATGAGCAGTTCTTC,CATSDPGTGSNNEQFF
TRBV18,-,TRBJ2-1,TRBD2,TGTGCCAGCTCATCGTTTCCGGGACTAGGAAACAATGAGCAGTTCTTC,CASSSFPGLGNNEQFF
TRBV5-6,-,TRBJ2-7,-,TGTGCCAGCAGCTTACAGCCCTACGAGCAGTACTTC,CASSLQPYEQYF
TRBV7-2,-,TRBJ2-1,-,TGTGCCAGCAGCCCGAGGGTCCTAGAGTATGAGCAGTTCTTC,CASSPRVLEYEQFF
TRBV29-1,-,TRBJ1-5,-,TGCAGCGTTAGTAAGGGTGGGAGTCAGCCCCAGCATTTT,CSVSKGGSQPQHF
TRBV7-2,-,TRBJ1-5,TRBD1,TGTGCCAGCAGTTACAGGGGGAATCAGCCCCAGCATTTT,CASSYRGNQPQHF
TRBV3-1/TRBV3-2,-,TRBJ2-7,TRBD2,TGTGCCAGCAGCCAGAGGACTAGCGGGGCGGAGCAGTACTTC,CASSQRTSGAEQYF
TRBV2,-,TRBJ2-7,TRBD1,TGTGCCAGCCTCAGAGGACAGGGGGGCAACGAGCAGTACTTC,CASLRGQGGNEQYF
TRBV6-6,few,TRBJ2-2,TRBD2,TGTGCCAGCAAACCCCCGGGACTAGCGCTGGCCGGGGAGCTGTTTTTT,CASKPPGLALAGELFF
TRBV7-9,-,TRBJ1-1,-,TGTGCCAGCAGCTTAGTCTTGGGGCTTGAAGCTTTCTTT,CASSLVLGLEAFF
TRBV9,-,TRBJ2-3,TRBD2,TGTGCCAGCAGCGTAGAACTAGCGGGGGGCGGTACGCAGTATTTT,CASSVELAGGGTQYF
TRBV12-3/TRBV12-4,few,TRBJ1-3,-,TGTGCCAGCAGACGACAAGGAAACACCATATATTTT,CASRRQGNTIYF
TRBV9,-,TRBJ1-4,-,TGTGCCAGCAGTCGTAGCCCCCCGGGGGCTAATGAAAAACTGTTTTTT,CASSRSPPGANEKLFF
TRBV10-3,-,TRBJ2-3,TRBD1,TGTGCCATCAGTGTGAAGGGGACAGGGGCAGATACGCAGTATTTT,CAISVKGTGADTQYF
TRBV5-1,-,TRBJ1-3,TRBD1,TGCGCCAGCAGTCGTGGGACAGCCACTGGAAACACCATATATTTT,CASSRGTATGNTIYF
TRBV4-1,-,TRBJ2-3,TRBD1,TGCGCCAGCAGCCAAGTTTATTGGACAGGGGTCGGTACAGATACGCAGTATTTT,CASSQVYWTGVGTDTQYF
TRBV19,-,TRBJ2-7,TRBD1,TGTGCCAGTAGTATCGGGACAGGGACCTACGAGCAGTACTTC,CASSIGTGTYEQYF